Following are 16 T cell receptor beta chains from one sample sequenced in a study of blood T cell repertoires in COVID-19. Sequenced by immunoSEQ multiplex PCR; TCRdb stores in-frame clones only, minus some. The sample has 100,000 to 150,000 clones, 75% to 90% seen once; the top ten hold 2% to 2.5%. Sequencing was done on a sample of PBMCs or T cells enriched from blood (not recorded which). The receptor set was obtained from a woman aged 50 to 60 who had recovered from COVID-19.

The V gene is TRBV12-3 or TRBV12-4, the J gene TRBJ2-3, with D hard to call. The CDR3 is 12 amino acids. The V end was cut by 7 bases, the J end by 0 bases, with 5 bases between. CDR3 nucleotides: TGTGCCAGCAAACACAGCACAGATACGCAGTATTTT. Its translation: CASKHSTDTQYF.

The J gene is TRBJ2-5, the V gene TRBV19, with 7 positions matching TRBD2. The length of the CDR3 is 13 residues. Germline CDR1 and CDR2: LNHDA and SQIVND (reference sequence). V lost 1 base to trimming and J lost 5 bases; unmatched junction nucleotides: 1. CDR3 nucleotides: TGTGCCAGTAGTATAGGGGGAGGGGAGACCCAGTACTTC. This gives the protein CASSIGGGETQYF.

V is TRBV5-6 and J is TRBJ2-4, with 7 bases fitting TRBD2. V lost 4 bases, J lost 3 bases, and 4 bases stayed unmatched. CDR3 length equals 14 residues. Germline values: CDR1 SGHDT, CDR2 YYEEEE. The CDR3 bases are TGTGCCAGCAGCGTCCGGGGGGACAAAAACATTCAGTACTTC. As protein: CASSVRGDKNIQYF.

The chain has TRBV5-1 and TRBJ2-2; 10 nucleotides match TRBD1. Trimming removed 4 bases from V and 7 bases from J; junction bases left unmatched: 7. This CDR3 is built from 15 residues. Germline CDR1 SGHRS, CDR2 YFSETQ. The CDR3 bases are TGCGCCAGCAGCAAGACCGGGACAGGGGTCGGGGAGCTGTTTTTT. It is translated as CASSKTGTGVGELFF.

The chain employs TRBV28 and TRBJ1-4; 9 bases are a match to TRBD1. The germline V gene encodes CDR1 MDHEN and CDR2 SYDVKM. V shed 4 bases, J shed 6 bases, and the junction held 9 bases outside the gene matches. This CDR3 contains 16 residues. The CDR3 bases are TGTGCCAGCAGTTCAATACCGGGACAGGGAGATGAAAAACTGTTTTTT. It is translated as CASSSIPGQGDEKLFF.

CDR3: CASSVDSLYGYTF. CDR3 sequence (DNA): TGTGCCAGCAGCGTAGACAGTCTCTATGGCTACACCTTC. V usage is TRBV9 and J usage is TRBJ1-2; D gene uncertain. The CDR3 runs to 13 residues. Germline V CDR1 and CDR2: SGDLS, YYNGEE. V was shortened by 0 bases and J by 4 bases, with 7 bases between the two germline ends.

Concerning this clone: The junction shows a germline mismatch at one end, possibly a read error. The rearrangement uses TRBV27 and TRBJ2-7, with 8 bases lining up with TRBD2. The CDR3 is 11 residues long. The germline V gene has CDR1 MNHEY and CDR2 SMNVEV (reference sequence). CDR3 loop: CACGGIYEQYF. In DNA, the CDR3 is TGCGCTTGCGGGGGGATCTACGAGCAGTACTTC.

This clone has just one count. The rearrangement links TRBV30 to TRBJ2-6, with a weak D call TRBD2 (5 bases). In germline, CDR1 is GTSNPN, CDR2 SVGIG (reference sequence). The V end lost 4 bases, the J end lost 1 base, and 20 bases lay between the germline ends. This CDR3 contains 18 residues. The CDR3 reads CAWTSDRLSGSGANVLTF. The CDR3 bases are TGTGCCTGGACCTCGGACCGACTCTCGGGGTCTGGGGCCAACGTCCTGACTTTC. Combining the CDR3 with reference TRBV30 and TRBJ2-6 gives the whole variable domain SQTIHQWPATLVQPVGSPLSLECTVEGTSNPNLYWYRQAAGRGLQLLFYSVGIGQISSEVPQNLSASRPQDRQFILSSKKLLLSDSGFYLCAWTSDRLSGSGANVLTFGAGSRLTVL.

The chain combines TRBV7-6 with TRBJ2-5, with 8 bases identical to TRBD1. J lost 2 bases, V lost 4 bases, and 6 bases had no gene match. The CDR3 loop spans 15 amino acids. The germline CDR1 and CDR2 sequences are SGHVS and FNYEAQ. The CDR3 sequence is CASSYRGQGQETQYF. CDR3 coding DNA: TGTGCCAGCAGCTATCGAGGACAGGGACAAGAGACCCAGTACTTC.

The chain employs TRBV5-1 and TRBJ1-1, with TRBD1 matching 9 bases. The V gene's germline CDR1 is SGHRS and CDR2 YFSETQ. With 7 bases clipped from V and 6 bases from J, the junction kept 13 bases outside the gene matches. The CDR3 runs to 15 residues. The CDR3 nucleotides read TGCGCCAGCCGAACGGTACAGGGGGCGTCCGCTGAAGCTTTCTTT. As protein: CASRTVQGASAEAFF.

This chain links TRBV5-1 with TRBJ2-1, with 12 bases lining up with TRBD2. Germline lookup yields CDR1 SGHRS and CDR2 YFSETQ. The CDR3 has 15 amino acids. V was clipped by 4 bases and J by 5 bases; unmatched bases: 4. For the CDR3, the DNA is TGCGCCAGCAGCCTAACTAGCGGGGGGAACAATGAGCAGTTCTTC. Translating gives CASSLTSGGNNEQFF.

This clone has only one observation. The chain joins TRBV2 to TRBJ1-6; D is possibly TRBD1 (5 bases). Germline CDR1 reads SNHLY; CDR2 reads FYNNEI. Trimming pared 5 bases from V and 5 bases from J, leaving 22 bases between. The CDR3 length is 18 residues. The CDR3 spells CASSPRGTASSNNSPLHF. In DNA form, the CDR3 reads TGTGCCAGCAGTCCCCGCGGGACCGCATCTTCCAATAATTCACCCCTCCACTTT.

On this clone: The same CDR3 is also encoded by other DNA sequences in this sample. J is TRBJ2-5 and V is TRBV5-4, with D possibly TRBD1 on 6 matching bases. Trimming removed 1 base at V and 4 bases at J, with 8 bases between. This CDR3 is built from 13 residues. CDR1 and CDR2 from the germline V gene are SGHNT and YYREEE (reference sequence). CDR3 bases: TGTGCCAGCAGCTTGCCCAGGGGAGAGACCCAGTACTTC. It is translated as CASSLPRGETQYF.

The chain joins TRBV25-1 to TRBJ2-7, with 8 bases identical to TRBD1. The CDR3 sequence is 13 residues long. CDR1 and CDR2 (germline): MGHDK, SYGVNS. Losses at the gene ends were 4 bases for V and 6 bases for J; bases not matched to a gene: 5. The CDR3 region is CASSVQQGGEQYF. For the CDR3, the DNA is TGTGCCAGCAGTGTCCAACAGGGGGGCGAGCAGTACTTC.

On this clone: This sample also contains other DNA sequences that code for the same CDR3. The chain carries TRBV6-2 or TRBV6-3 and TRBJ1-1; TRBD1 is a possible D gene (6 bases). The CDR3 sequence is 14 residues long. V was cut by 6 bases and J by 0 bases, with 11 bases left in between. The germline V gene has CDR1 MNHEY and CDR2 SVGEGT. The CDR3 coding sequence is TGTGCCAGCAGCCAGGACAGTATGAACACTGAAGCTTTCTTT. Its protein is CASSQDSMNTEAFF.

The chain employs TRBV4-1 and TRBJ2-6, with a weak D call TRBD1 (5 bases). V was shortened by 3 bases and J by 7 bases, with 13 bases between the two germline ends. The CDR3 has 15 amino acids. Per germline, CDR1 MGHRA and CDR2 YSYEKL. The CDR3 is CASSQPQGAANVLTF. The CDR3 DNA reads TGCGCCAGCAGCCAGCCCCAGGGTGCCGCCAACGTCCTGACTTTC.